Listed below are T cell receptor beta chains from one sample, sequenced in a study of cytomegalovirus exposure and HLA in healthy donors. Produced via immunoSEQ multiplex PCR; TCRdb's table is partial and in-frame only. The sample lists around 200,000 clones; just over 75% were seen once. Sequences were obtained from PBMCs. The receptors originated from a woman in her sixties or seventies in good health and CMV-seropositive. The CDR3 runs from the conserved cysteine through the conserved F or W. The order of the fields is D gene, clone size, J gene, V gene, CDR3 DNA, CDR3 protein. A D gene is named only where the DNA matches it firmly. Clone size appears in some rows only: once, few, many, or a class for an expanded clone.

TRBD1 . TRBJ1-5 TRBV4-2 TGTGCCAGCAGCCAAGGCGGGACAGTGAGCAATCAGCCCCAGCATTTT CASSQGGTVSNQPQHF
. . TRBJ2-5 TRBV5-1 TGCGCCAGCAGCCGCGAGGGACTTCTGGGCGAGACCCAGTACTTC CASSREGLLGETQYF
TRBD1 . TRBJ2-7 TRBV28 TGTGCCAGCCTCAGGGGGCAATACGAGCAGTACTTC CASLRGQYEQYF
TRBD1 . TRBJ1-6 TRBV19 TGTGCCAGTAGTACCGGGACAGGGGTAGGGAATTCACCCCTCCACTTT CASSTGTGVGNSPLHF
. few TRBJ2-5 TRBV7-2 TGTGCCAGCAGCTTATTCGTTATCCAAGAGACCCAGTACTTC CASSLFVIQETQYF
TRBD1 . TRBJ1-2 TRBV2 TGTGCCAGCCGCCAACTGGGACAGGGTGAAGGCTACACCTTC CASRQLGQGEGYTF
TRBD2 . TRBJ2-7 TRBV28 TGTGCCAGCACCTCGCGACTAGCGGGAGGACAGTACGAGCAGTACTTC CASTSRLAGGQYEQYF
. few TRBJ1-4 TRBV5-5 TGTGCCAGCAGCTTGGTAACAGATGAAAAACTGTTTTTT CASSLVTDEKLFF
TRBD1 . TRBJ2-5 TRBV10-2 TGCGCCAGCAGACGACAGGGCGGTTGGTTAGAGACCCAGTACTTC CASRRQGGWLETQYF
TRBD2 . TRBJ2-7 TRBV5-5 TGTGCCAGCAGCTCGGGACTAGCGGGCCGATACGAGCAGTACTTC CASSSGLAGRYEQYF
TRBD1 . TRBJ1-3 TRBV9 TGTGCCAGCAGCGTAGGGACAGGGATCGGGAGGTCTGGAAACACCATATATTTT CASSVGTGIGRSGNTIYF
. few TRBJ2-7 TRBV7-8 TGTGCCAGCAGCCTTTCCCTTCGTTACGAGCAGTACTTC CASSLSLRYEQYF
. . TRBJ2-1 TRBV28 TGTGCCAGCAGTGGCGCGGACATAAAGTACAATGAGCAGTTCTTC CASSGADIKYNEQFF
. . TRBJ2-3 TRBV10-3 TGTGCCATCACGAACGGGATGAGCACAGATACGCAGTATTTT CAITNGMSTDTQYF
. . TRBJ2-6 TRBV5-1 TGCGCCAGCAGCTTGGCTGGAGCTGGGGCCAACGGCCTGACTTTC CASSLAGAGANGLTF
. . TRBJ2-3 TRBV11-2 TGTGCCAGCAGCTTAGGAGTGGGGGGAGTTAGCACAGATACGCAGTATTTT CASSLGVGGVSTDTQYF
TRBD2 few TRBJ2-7 TRBV10-3 TGTGCCATCAGTGAGTCGTCGGGGGAGGGTCGCCCCTACGAGCAGTACTTC CAISESSGEGRPYEQYF
TRBD2 . TRBJ2-1 TRBV11-3 TGTGCCAGCAGCTTAGAGCGGGGGGGCGGTTACAATGAGCAGTTCTTC CASSLERGGGYNEQFF
. . TRBJ2-7 TRBV6-5 TGTGCCAGCAGCCGGACAGAGACCTACGAGCAGTACTTC CASSRTETYEQYF
TRBD2 . TRBJ2-1 TRBV6-5 TGTGCCAGCAGTTACGCGGGACTAGCGGGAGATGAGCAGTTCTTC CASSYAGLAGDEQFF
. once TRBJ2-6 TRBV7-2 TGTGCCAGCACGGGATTTAGCTCTGGGGCCAACGTCCTGACTTTC CASTGFSSGANVLTF
. . TRBJ2-7 TRBV11-2 TGTGCCAGCAGCCCCGGGACCTACGAGCAGTACTTC CASSPGTYEQYF
TRBD2 . TRBJ2-5 TRBV30 TGTGCCTGGAGTGGCCGGGGGGGTGGAGAGACCCAGTACTTC CAWSGRGGGETQYF
TRBD1 . TRBJ2-5 TRBV6-1 TGTGCCAGCAGTGAAGTCCCGGGACAGGGCTGGGAGACCCAGTACTTC CASSEVPGQGWETQYF
. once TRBJ2-3 TRBV27 TGTGCCAGCAGTCCGACGATCCGTCAGGGATTCACAGATACGCAGTATTTT CASSPTIRQGFTDTQYF
TRBD2 . TRBJ2-3 TRBV9 TGTGCCAGCAGCGTAGTGACTAGCGGGAAGGATACGCAGTATTTT CASSVVTSGKDTQYF
TRBD2 . TRBJ2-1 TRBV2 TGTGCCAGCAGTCCTAGCGGGAACTACAATGAGCAGTTCTTC CASSPSGNYNEQFF
. . TRBJ1-4 TRBV6-1 TGTGCCAGCAGTGAAGGTCCCCTAGGCCTGGTTTTT CASSEGPLGLVF
TRBD2 . TRBJ2-5 TRBV6-1 TGTGCCAGCAGAGATAGCGGGGGATCCCAAGAGACCCAGTACTTC CASRDSGGSQETQYF
. . TRBJ1-6 TRBV11-1 TGTGCCAGCAGCTTACAGACGGGGGGCGCAAATTCACCCCTCCACTTT CASSLQTGGANSPLHF
. . TRBJ1-2 TRBV5-8 TGTGCCAGCAGCTTGATCGGTGGCTACACCTTC CASSLIGGYTF
. . TRBJ1-1 TRBV27 TGTGCCAGCAGTTGGAGAACAGGGACACCTAACACTGAAGCTTTCTTT CASSWRTGTPNTEAFF
. . TRBJ1-2 TRBV4-2 TGTGCCAGCAGCCCAACTGGCGAGGACTATGGCTACACCTTC CASSPTGEDYGYTF
TRBD1 . TRBJ2-1 TRBV7-3 TGTGCCAGCAGCTCCGGGACAGGGGGGCACAATGAGCAGTTCTTC CASSSGTGGHNEQFF
. . TRBJ2-7 TRBV7-3 TGTGCCAGCAGCATCCAGGGGTCTCGGTACGAGCAGTACTTC CASSIQGSRYEQYF
. . TRBJ2-5 TRBV7-9 TGTGCCAGCACCCGGGACACCCAAGAGACCCAGTACTTC CASTRDTQETQYF
. . TRBJ2-7 TRBV28 TGTGCCAGCAGTTTACCAGATTTATACGAGCAGTACTTC CASSLPDLYEQYF
. once TRBJ2-5 TRBV29-1 TGCAGCGTTGAAAGGGAGACACAAGAGACCCAGTACTTC CSVERETQETQYF
TRBD2 once TRBJ2-7 TRBV9 TGTGCCAGCAGCCCGAGCGCCGGGGGGGCCGAGCAGTACTTC CASSPSAGGAEQYF
. . TRBJ2-7 TRBV7-9 TGTGCCAGCAGCTTAGGCTCCTACGAGCAGTACTTC CASSLGSYEQYF
TRBD2 . TRBJ2-1 TRBV6-5 TGTGCCAGCAGTAAGGGACTAGCGGGACACAATGAGCAGTTCTTC CASSKGLAGHNEQFF
TRBD2 . TRBJ2-7 TRBV29-1 TGCAGCGTCAGCGGGAGGGTCTCCTACGAGCAGTACTTC CSVSGRVSYEQYF
. . TRBJ2-3 TRBV15 TGTGCCACCAGGCTAGGGGGAAACACAGATACGCAGTATTTT CATRLGGNTDTQYF
. . TRBJ1-2 TRBV5-1 TGCGCCAGCAGCTCAGGGTCGAGGATCTATGGCTACACCTTC CASSSGSRIYGYTF
. . TRBJ1-1 TRBV11-3 TGTGCCAGCAGCTTAGACCGACAGGAAGAAGCTTTCTTT CASSLDRQEEAFF
TRBD2 few TRBJ2-7 TRBV4-1 TGCGCCAGCAGCCAAAGTATACTAGCGGGAGGTCATAGGGGAATTTTC CASSQSILAGGHRGIF
. . TRBJ1-3 TRBV19 TGTGCCAGTAGTATTGCGGGAGTTACTGGAAACACCATATATTTT CASSIAGVTGNTIYF
. . TRBJ2-1 TRBV7-2 TGTGCCAGCAGCTACGGACTGCAACAGGGTGAGCAGTTCTTC CASSYGLQQGEQFF
TRBD2 once TRBJ2-2 TRBV2 TGTGCCAGCAGTGCGCTGCTCCTAGCGGGAGGGACCACCGGGGAGCTGTTTTTT CASSALLLAGGTTGELFF
TRBD1 . TRBJ1-4 TRBV28 TGTGCCAGCGGCAGCGCAGGGGGGAACGAAAAACTGTTTTTT CASGSAGGNEKLFF
TRBD2 . TRBJ2-5 TRBV4-1 TGCGCCAGCAGCCAAGGGGGACTAGCGGAAGAGACCCAGTACTTC CASSQGGLAEETQYF
TRBD1 . TRBJ1-6 TRBV7-2 TGTGCCAGCAGCCAACTAACCGGGACAGGGTTCAATTCACCCCTCCACTTT CASSQLTGTGFNSPLHF
TRBD1 . TRBJ2-3 TRBV7-9 TGTGCCAGCAGCTCTAAGAGGACAGGGTTCACAGATACGCAGTATTTT CASSSKRTGFTDTQYF
. . TRBJ2-7 TRBV10-3 TGTGCCATCAGTGAGACAGTCTCCTACGAGCAGTACTTC CAISETVSYEQYF
. . TRBJ2-5 TRBV5-1 TGCGCCAGCAGCTCCTACTATGTTGAGACCCAGTACTTC CASSSYYVETQYF
TRBD1 . TRBJ1-4 TRBV7-8 TGTGCCAGCAGCTCTAGACCTCCGGGACAGGGGGCCGAAAAACTGTTTTTT CASSSRPPGQGAEKLFF
. . TRBJ2-5 TRBV27 TGTGCCAGCAGTCTCTATAGCCAAGAGACCCAGTACTTC CASSLYSQETQYF
TRBD1 . TRBJ1-1 TRBV4-2 TGTGCCAGCAGCCTCGGACAGGGGGCCTACACTGAAGCTTTCTTT CASSLGQGAYTEAFF
TRBD1 . TRBJ1-3 TRBV30 TGTGCCGGTTCGACAGGGACCTCTGGAAACACCATATATTTT CAGSTGTSGNTIYF
TRBD1 . TRBJ2-7 TRBV6-6 TGTGCCAGCAGTGCCGACAGGGGGCGCAAATCGTACGAGCAGTACTTC CASSADRGRKSYEQYF